A single TCR beta chain is shown here with its context. This entry is derived from a study of CD8 T cells in Susac syndrome. RNA in amounts of about 0.5 to 1 ug was reverse transcribed with random hexamers. MiXCR was run by TCRdb on the immunoSEQ multiplex PCR reads, yielding one entry per CDR3 protein. The table includes some 180,000 distinct CDR3 sequences, 91% detected once. Germline V lookup: CDR1 SGHDT, CDR2 YYEEEE. V was clipped by 4 bases and J by 2 bases; unmatched bases: 3. The CDR3 runs 15 residues. This TCR was recovered from a human donor with Susac syndrome. The sequenced sample consisted of CD4+ T cells from PBMCs. This chain links TRBV5-6 with TRBJ2-6, with TRBD1 matching over 7 bases. CDR3 loop: CASSTTGAGANVLTF. In DNA form, the CDR3 reads TGTGCCAGCAGCACCACAGGGGCTGGGGCCAACGTCCTGACTTTC.